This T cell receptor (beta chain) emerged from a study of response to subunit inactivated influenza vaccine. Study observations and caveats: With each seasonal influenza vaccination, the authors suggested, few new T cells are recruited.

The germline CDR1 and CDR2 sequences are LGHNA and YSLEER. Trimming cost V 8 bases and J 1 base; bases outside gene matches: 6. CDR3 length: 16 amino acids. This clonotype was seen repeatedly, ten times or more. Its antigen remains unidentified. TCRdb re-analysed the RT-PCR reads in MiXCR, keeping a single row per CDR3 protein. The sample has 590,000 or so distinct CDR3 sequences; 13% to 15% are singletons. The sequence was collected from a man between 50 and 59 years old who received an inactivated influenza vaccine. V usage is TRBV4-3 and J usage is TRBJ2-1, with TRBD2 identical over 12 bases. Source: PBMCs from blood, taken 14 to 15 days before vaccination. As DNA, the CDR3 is TGCGCCAGCTCTCCGGGACTAGCGGGTTCCTACAATGAGCAGTTCTTC. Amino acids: CASSPGLAGSYNEQFF.